The clone carrying this T cell receptor beta chain was seen only a few times. The sample comes from a study of T cells in Graves' hyperthyroidism and ophthalmopathy. The investigators amplified TCR beta CDR3 regions from RNA transcripts. A set of HTBI primers served as the primers for a first-round RT-PCR of the TCR CDR3. TCRdb analysed the multiplex PCR reads with MiXCR anew, one entry per CDR3 protein. The data hold approximately 560,000 distinct CDR3 sequences, with approximately 44% observed a single time. The receptor comes from a woman under 30 with Graves' hyperthyroidism. The sample was peripheral blood or thyroid tissue (not recorded which).

This CDR3 reads CSARARLAGIGRGETQYF. The DNA for the CDR3 is TGCAGTGCTAGAGCAAGACTAGCGGGAATTGGAAGAGGAGAGACCCAGTACTTC. V gene TRBV20-1 combines with J gene TRBJ2-5; 11 nucleotides line up with TRBD2. The CDR3 contains 18 residues. V lost 1 base and J lost 4; bases outside the gene matches: 14. CDR1 and CDR2 from the germline V gene are DFQATT and SNEGSKA (reference sequence).